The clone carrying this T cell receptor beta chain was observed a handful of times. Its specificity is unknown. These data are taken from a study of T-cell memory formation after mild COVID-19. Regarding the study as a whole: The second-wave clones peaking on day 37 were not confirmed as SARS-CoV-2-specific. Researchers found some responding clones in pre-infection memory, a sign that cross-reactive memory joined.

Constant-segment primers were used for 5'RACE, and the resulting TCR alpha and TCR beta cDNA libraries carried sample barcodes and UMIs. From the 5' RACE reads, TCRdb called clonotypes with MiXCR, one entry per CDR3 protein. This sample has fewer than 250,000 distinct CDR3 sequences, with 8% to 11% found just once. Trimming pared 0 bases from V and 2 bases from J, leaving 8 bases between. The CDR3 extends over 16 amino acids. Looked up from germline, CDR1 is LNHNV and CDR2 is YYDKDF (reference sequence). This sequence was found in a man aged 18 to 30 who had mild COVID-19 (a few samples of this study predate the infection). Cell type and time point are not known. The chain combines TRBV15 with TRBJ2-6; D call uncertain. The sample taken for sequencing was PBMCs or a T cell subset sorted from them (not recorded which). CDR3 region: CATSREGEAGANVLTF. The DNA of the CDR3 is TGTGCCACCAGCAGAGAAGGAGAGGCTGGGGCCAACGTCCTGACTTTC.